Below, 20 T cell receptor beta chains from the same sample are listed, as sequenced in a study of blood T cell repertoires in COVID-19. Clones were sequenced by immunoSEQ multiplex PCR, and TCRdb holds only the in-frame ones, with some missing. This table has about 190,000 clones, approximately 84% appearing once. Sequencing used peripheral blood. The receptors come from a woman in her 70s with active or convalescent COVID-19.

This chain links TRBV7-8 with TRBJ2-2; 7 nucleotides match TRBD2. From germline, CDR1 is SGHVS and CDR2 FQNEAQ. The CDR3 spans 17 residues. V was clipped by 0 bases and J by 4 bases; unmatched bases: 8. CDR3 amino acids: CASSLAIEWTSTGELFF. The CDR3 region has the DNA TGTGCCAGCAGCTTAGCCATCGAATGGACTAGCACCGGGGAGCTGTTTTTT.

This chain uses TRBV9 with TRBJ2-1; D might be TRBD2 (6 bases). Trimming removed 0 bases from V and 6 bases from J, with 19 bases in between. CDR1 is SGDLS and CDR2 is YYNGEE in the germline V gene. This CDR3 is 17 amino acids long. CDR3 sequence reads: CASSVGLSGAQSNEQFF. For the CDR3, the DNA is TGTGCCAGCAGCGTAGGGTTGTCGGGAGCCCAATCCAATGAGCAGTTCTTC.

This chain uses TRBV5-4 with TRBJ2-1, with D perhaps matching TRBD1 (6 bases). Germline V gives CDR1 SGHNT, CDR2 YYREEE (reference sequence). CDR3 length: 14 residues. Trimming pared 4 bases from V and 7 bases from J, leaving 15 bases between. Here the CDR3 reads CASSLRTAHNEQFF. The CDR3, as DNA: TGTGCCAGCAGCCTGCGGACAGCTCATAATGAGCAGTTCTTC.

The chain joins TRBV19 to TRBJ1-1; D is undetermined. This CDR3 spans 11 amino acids. The V and J ends lost 10 bases and 0 bases respectively, with 6 bases between them. Germline CDR1 and CDR2: LNHDA and SQIVND (reference sequence). Written as DNA, the CDR3 is TGTGCCACCCGTATGAACACTGAAGCTTTCTTT. Its translation: CATRMNTEAFF. Based on the CDR3 plus reference TRBV19 and TRBJ1-1, the full variable domain is DGGITQSPKYLFRKEGQNVTLSCEQNLNHDAMYWYRQDPGQGLRLIYYSQIVNDFQKGDIAEGYSVSREKKESFPLTVTSAQKNPTAFYLCATRMNTEAFFGQGTRLTVV.

This clone was counted many times. The CDR3 sequence: CASSLRGPTKRGRYNEQFF. CDR3 in DNA: TGTGCCAGCAGCCTACGGGGTCCTACGAAACGGGGGAGATACAATGAGCAGTTCTTC. V usage is TRBV3-1 (or the pseudogene TRBV3-2) and J usage is TRBJ2-1; D possibly corresponds to TRBD2 (6 bases). Trimming took off 4 bases at V and 4 bases at J, with 26 bases between the two ends. In germline, CDR1 is LGHDT, CDR2 YNNKEL (reference sequence). This CDR3 is 19 amino acids long.

The rearrangement joins TRBV11-3 to TRBJ2-1, with TRBD1 identical over 8 bases. Germline V lookup: CDR1 SGHNT, CDR2 YENEEA. V shed 4 bases and J 4 bases; nucleotides not matched to a gene: 3. There are 14 residues in the CDR3. DNA of the CDR3: TGTGCCAGCAGCTGGGGACAGGAGTACAATGAGCAGTTCTTC. Amino acids: CASSWGQEYNEQFF.

The CDR3 sequence: CSASLRPGQINEKLFF. The CDR3 nucleotides read TGCAGTGCTAGTCTACGTCCGGGACAGATTAATGAAAAACTGTTTTTT. The gene calls are TRBV20-1 and TRBJ1-4, with TRBD1 matching over 7 bases. In germline, CDR1 is DFQATT, CDR2 SNEGSKA (reference sequence). This CDR3 spans 16 amino acids. V lost 3 bases, J lost 4 bases, and 11 bases stayed unmatched.

The chain recombines TRBV28 with TRBJ1-4; 12 bases are a match to TRBD1. The CDR3 is 16 residues long. With V trimmed by 3 bases and J by 6 bases, 5 bases remained unmatched. Germline V gives CDR1 MDHEN, CDR2 SYDVKM. Here the CDR3 reads CASSFRGQGADEKLFF. The CDR3 DNA reads as TGTGCCAGCAGTTTCCGGGGACAGGGGGCGGATGAAAAACTGTTTTTT.

This clone was seen a single time. Other nucleotide sequences from this sample produce the same CDR3. V is TRBV27 and J is TRBJ1-1; TRBD1 aligns across 7 bases. With V trimmed by 4 bases and J by 1 base, 0 bases remained unmatched. In germline, CDR1 is MNHEY, CDR2 SMNVEV (reference sequence). The CDR3 is 13 amino acids. CDR3 DNA sequence: TGTGCCAGCAGTTACAGGGGGAACACTGAAGCTTTCTTT. This encodes CASSYRGNTEAFF.

The rearrangement joins TRBV4-1 to TRBJ2-7; TRBD1 agrees at 8 bases. V dropped 3 bases and J dropped 4; count of bases not matched to a gene: 5. Looked up from germline, CDR1 is MGHRA and CDR2 is YSYEKL. The CDR3 spans 14 residues. CDR3 residues: CASSHDQGAYEQYF. CDR3 in DNA: TGCGCCAGCAGCCACGACCAGGGGGCGTACGAGCAGTACTTC.

V is TRBV5-5 and J is TRBJ1-2, with 8 bases lining up with TRBD1. The V gene's germline CDR1 is SGHKS and CDR2 YYEKEE (reference sequence). Trimming at V came to 5 bases and at J to 7 bases, leaving 16 bases not matched to a gene. This CDR3 is built from 16 residues. The CDR3 is CASRHGTGGVVSGYTF. The CDR3 nucleotides are TGTGCCAGCAGACATGGGACAGGAGGGGTGGTATCTGGCTACACCTTC.

The V and J genes are TRBV25-1 and TRBJ1-1; D not resolved. V was trimmed by 2 bases and J by 1 base, leaving 5 bases between them. The CDR3 sequence is 13 residues long. In germline, CDR1 is MGHDK, CDR2 SYGVNS. DNA for the CDR3: TGTGCCAGCAGTGAACGCAGGAACACTGAAGCTTTCTTT. Amino acids: CASSERRNTEAFF.

This rearrangement joins TRBV10-1 to TRBJ2-1, with D unclear. The germline gives CDR1 WNHNN, CDR2 SYGVQD (reference sequence). V lost 5 bases and J 0 bases, leaving 8 bases between the germline ends. The CDR3 spans 14 residues. The CDR3 loop is CASSSLSSYNEQFF. Written as DNA, the CDR3 is TGCGCCAGCAGTTCACTGAGCTCCTACAATGAGCAGTTCTTC.

The chain combines TRBV7-3 with TRBJ2-5; 14 bases line up with TRBD2. The ends lost 4 bases at V and 5 bases at J; junction bases unmatched: 6. The CDR3 totals 16 residues. CDR1 and CDR2 from the germline V gene are SGHTA and FQGTGA. As DNA, the CDR3 is TGTGCCAGCAGCTCCGGGACTAGCGGGAGCGGTGAGACCCAGTACTTC. This sequence encodes CASSSGTSGSGETQYF. The full variable domain, completed using reference TRBV7-3 and TRBJ2-5, is GAGVSQTPSNKVTEKGKYVELRCDPISGHTALYWYRQSLGQGPEFLIYFQGTGAADDSGLPNDRFFAVRPEGSVSTLKIQRTERGDSAVYLCASSSGTSGSGETQYFGPGTRLLVL.

The genes are TRBV19 and TRBJ2-7; the match to TRBD1 covers 10 bases. CDR1 is LNHDA and CDR2 is SQIVND in the germline V gene (reference sequence). The V and J ends lost 3 bases and 11 bases, in that order; junction bases with no gene match: 4. The CDR3 extends over 12 amino acids. The CDR3 DNA sequence: TGTGCCAGTAGTATGGACAGGGGGGGAAAGTACTTC. It codes for CASSMDRGGKYF.

The genes are TRBV9 and TRBJ2-2; 9 bases are a match to TRBD2. From germline, CDR1 is SGDLS and CDR2 YYNGEE. The CDR3 consists of 16 residues. V lost 6 bases, J lost 4 bases, and 10 bases stayed unmatched. This chain's CDR3 is CASTPVAGVGTGELFF. The CDR3 nucleotides read TGTGCCAGCACACCTGTAGCGGGAGTGGGCACCGGGGAGCTGTTTTTT.

This chain joins TRBV11-3 and TRBJ2-5; 12 bases match TRBD2. The CDR3 length is 15 residues. CDR1 is SGHNT, CDR2 YENEEA, per germline. V gave up 4 bases and J gave up 4 bases; unmatched junction bases: 4. CDR3 loop: CASSSTSGGGETQYF. DNA of the CDR3: TGTGCCAGCAGCTCGACTAGCGGGGGTGGAGAGACCCAGTACTTC.

In this sample, this clone turned up a few times. The V gene is TRBV6-5, the J gene TRBJ2-3; no clear D gene. The CDR3 has 15 residues. Trimming left V 4 bases short and J 1 base short, with 12 bases between. Germline CDR1 and CDR2: MNHEY and SVGAGI. DNA of the CDR3: TGTGCCAGCAGTTTCCTAGGTCTAGGCACAGATACGCAGTATTTT. Its translation: CASSFLGLGTDTQYF.

This clone showed up just a few times. The chain couples TRBV7-9 to TRBJ2-1; TRBD2 matches at 10 bases. V was clipped by 5 bases and J by 6 bases; unmatched bases: 13. The germline V gene encodes CDR1 SEHNR and CDR2 FQNEAQ (reference sequence). CDR3 length: 17 residues. CDR3 sequence (DNA): TGTGCCAGCAGCGCTGCTAGCGGGAGTTTCGTTGGCAATGAGCAGTTCTTC. It specifies CASSAASGSFVGNEQFF.

The genes are TRBV21-1 and TRBJ1-2; the DNA was not compared with TRBD1, the D call given in the table. TRBV21-1 is a pseudogene. The CDR3 loop spans 14 amino acids. DNA of the CDR3: TGTGCCAGCAGCCCTCCCCCAGGGGCCGATGGCTACACCTTC. It yields the protein CASSPPPGADGYTF.